This section outlines one T cell receptor beta chain sequence together with its context. This record comes from a study of blood T cell repertoires in COVID-19. Study-wide background: There were acute and convalescent COVID-19 samples, and they came from the United States, Italy and Spain. The analysed material was cDNA or gDNA that came from T cells, B-cell-depleted T cells, or PBMCs.

Seattle enrolled patients during active infection and tracked them longitudinally. Sequenced by immunoSEQ multiplex PCR; TCRdb stores in-frame clones only, minus some. Of fewer than 450,000 clones in the sample, over 80% were seen once. V shed 10 bases and J 5 bases; nucleotides not matched to a gene: 9. The germline gives CDR1 ENHRY, CDR2 SYGVKD. This CDR3 region has 13 residues. This chain uses TRBV10-3 with TRBJ2-7; TRBD1 matches 9 bases. The sequence came from a woman between 50 and 59 years old with COVID-19, enrolled during active disease. Sequencing was carried out using peripheral blood. The CDR3 nucleotides are TGTGCCACCGGGACAGGGAGGATCGACGAGCAGTACTTC. This translates into CATGTGRIDEQYF.